A selection of T cell receptor beta chains follows, all from one sample in a study of T cell clonotyping in hematopoietic cell transplantation. Clones were read by immunoSEQ multiplex PCR, and TCRdb kept only the in-frame ones, dropping some. In the table there are some 15,000 clones, 90% of which are singletons. The specimen was peripheral blood mononuclear cells. These receptors were obtained from a man aged 45-60 years in good health. Some clones in this sample may be carry-over from other donors' samples. CDR3s include the opening cysteine and the closing phenylalanine or tryptophan. Each record gives: clone size, J gene, D gene, V gene, CDR3 protein, CDR3 DNA. The D gene is left open where the match is weak. The size of a clone is reported for some rows only, either as once, few or many, or as a class for expanded clones.

.	TRBJ1-5	.	TRBV5-1	CASSLEGGSNQPQHF	TGCGCCAGCAGCTTGGAAGGGGGTAGCAATCAGCCCCAGCATTTT
.	TRBJ1-2	.	TRBV25-1	CASLQSGGISGYTF	TGTGCCAGCCTCCAATCCGGGGGGATTAGCGGCTACACCTTC
.	TRBJ2-3	TRBD2	TRBV5-4	CASSQLADTDTQYF	TGTGCCAGCAGCCAACTAGCGGACACAGATACGCAGTATTTT
.	TRBJ2-7	TRBD2	TRBV4-1	CASSQEAGRAYEQYF	TGCGCCAGCAGCCAAGAAGCGGGGAGGGCCTACGAGCAGTACTTC
.	TRBJ1-1	.	TRBV7-2	CASTPSGKSTEAFF	TGTGCCAGCACCCCTTCGGGCAAGAGCACTGAAGCTTTCTTT
.	TRBJ2-7	.	TRBV2	CASSEILDTVYEQYF	TGTGCCAGCAGTGAAATCCTGGATACTGTCTACGAGCAGTACTTC
.	TRBJ1-1	.	TRBV6-1	CASSDLGPSKAFF	TGTGCCAGCAGTGATCTCGGACCGTCCAAAGCTTTCTTT
few	TRBJ1-5	.	TRBV30	CAWSGTKLNQPQHF	TGTGCCTGGAGTGGGACAAAACTCAATCAGCCCCAGCATTTT
.	TRBJ2-1	TRBD2	TRBV29-1	CSATGLAGGQYNEQFF	TGCAGCGCTACGGGCCTAGCGGGGGGACAATACAATGAGCAGTTCTTC
.	TRBJ2-2	TRBD1	TRBV30	CAWSRTGINTGELFF	TGTGCCTGGAGCAGGACAGGAATAAACACCGGGGAGCTGTTTTTT
.	TRBJ1-5	.	TRBV28	CASTENNQPQHF	TGTGCCAGCACAGAGAACAATCAGCCCCAGCATTTT
few	TRBJ1-6	.	TRBV28	CASSSGNSPLHF	TGTGCCAGCTCTTCTGGGAATTCACCCCTCCACTTT
.	TRBJ1-1	.	TRBV19	CASSPLQGIAEAFF	TGTGCCAGTAGTCCTTTACAGGGCATTGCTGAAGCTTTCTTT
.	TRBJ2-7	TRBD2	TRBV7-2	CASSRSGGLYEQYF	TGTGCCAGCAGCCGGAGCGGGGGCCTTTACGAGCAGTACTTC
.	TRBJ2-3	.	TRBV2	CASQDLLTDTQYF	TGTGCCAGCCAGGACTTGCTGACAGATACGCAGTATTTT
.	TRBJ1-2	.	TRBV19	CASRDLRLGRSGYTF	TGTGCCAGTAGGGACCTGAGACTCGGACGGTCGGGCTACACCTTC
.	TRBJ2-7	.	TRBV4-1	CASSQDGRGRLEQYF	TGCGCCAGCAGCCAAGATGGGAGGGGGCGTCTCGAGCAGTACTTC
.	TRBJ2-5	TRBD2	TRBV7-2	CASSLGWRGGAETQYF	TGTGCCAGCAGCTTAGGATGGCGGGGGGGTGCGGAGACCCAGTACTTC
.	TRBJ1-5	.	TRBV30	CAWSVGADQPQHF	TGTGCCTGGAGTGTAGGAGCTGATCAGCCCCAGCATTTT
.	TRBJ2-2	.	TRBV5-1	CASSPITSTGELFF	TGCGCCAGCAGCCCAATTACTAGTACCGGGGAGCTGTTTTTT
.	TRBJ1-6	TRBD1	TRBV7-9	CASTQGQNNSPLHF	TGTGCCAGCACCCAGGGACAGAATAATTCACCCCTCCACTTT
.	TRBJ2-7	TRBD1	TRBV9	CASSALGTATSYEQYF	TGTGCCAGCAGCGCACTCGGGACAGCAACCTCCTACGAGCAGTACTTC
.	TRBJ1-2	TRBD1	TRBV27	CASSLSGDRVRYGYTF	TGTGCCAGCAGTTTATCGGGGGACAGGGTACGGTATGGCTACACCTTC
.	TRBJ2-2	.	TRBV2	CASRTLNTGELFF	TGTGCCAGCAGGACACTGAACACCGGGGAGCTGTTTTTT
.	TRBJ2-7	TRBD1	TRBV4-2	CASSPRLGQGSYEQYF	TGTGCCAGCAGCCCACGGCTGGGACAGGGGAGTTACGAGCAGTACTTC
.	TRBJ1-5	.	TRBV6-6	CASSYSYGRNNQPQHF	TGTGCCAGCAGTTACTCATACGGGAGGAACAATCAGCCCCAGCATTTT
once	TRBJ2-1	TRBD2	TRBV30	CAWSSRTSGGEQFF	TGTGCCTGGAGTTCAAGGACTAGCGGGGGTGAGCAGTTCTTC
.	TRBJ1-1	.	TRBV6-4	CASSGEIHTEAFF	TGTGCCAGCAGTGGTGAGATCCACACTGAAGCTTTCTTT
.	TRBJ2-7	.	TRBV7-6	CASSLPQHEQYF	TGTGCCAGCAGCTTACCCCAGCACGAGCAGTACTTC
once	TRBJ1-2	.	TRBV9	CASSRREAAGGYTF	TGTGCCAGCAGCAGACGGGAAGCGGCCGGCGGCTACACCTTC
.	TRBJ2-3	.	TRBV5-6	CASSPDRTDTQYF	TGTGCCAGCAGCCCCGACCGAACAGATACGCAGTATTTT
.	TRBJ2-7	.	TRBV9	CASSVDLGRGYEQYF	TGTGCCAGCAGCGTAGACTTAGGTCGTGGCTACGAGCAGTACTTC
.	TRBJ1-5	.	TRBV7-2	CASSDLMTNQPQHF	TGTGCCAGCAGCGACCTAATGACGAATCAGCCCCAGCATTTT
.	TRBJ1-2	TRBD1	TRBV5-6	CASSLPGTGKRGYTF	TGTGCCAGCAGCCTGCCCGGGACAGGGAAGCGTGGCTACACCTTC
once	TRBJ2-2	TRBD1	TRBV9	CASSSTGSDTGELFF	TGTGCCAGCAGCTCGACAGGGTCGGACACCGGGGAGCTGTTTTTT
.	TRBJ2-5	.	TRBV29-1	CSALQGGETQYF	TGCAGCGCTTTACAGGGTGGGGAGACCCAGTACTTC
.	TRBJ1-1	.	TRBV19	CATSSLRNTEAFF	TGTGCCACATCGAGCCTAAGGAACACTGAAGCTTTCTTT
.	TRBJ1-4	TRBD1	TRBV6-5	CASSYQGGSTEKLFF	TGTGCCAGCAGTTACCAGGGGGGATCAACGGAAAAACTGTTTTTT
few	TRBJ1-2	.	TRBV29-1	CSVAARPQVDGYTF	TGCAGCGTTGCAGCTCGTCCCCAGGTCGATGGCTACACCTTC
.	TRBJ2-7	TRBD2	TRBV4-1	CASSPSARGGLHEQYF	TGCGCCAGCAGCCCTTCAGCTCGGGGGGGCCTCCACGAGCAGTACTTC
.	TRBJ1-2	TRBD1	TRBV7-8	CASSLPGQRLGGYTF	TGTGCCAGCAGCCTACCGGGACAGAGGCTAGGTGGCTACACCTTC
few	TRBJ1-3	.	TRBV18	CASSPQGVGDTIYF	TGTGCCAGCTCACCACAGGGAGTGGGAGACACCATATATTTT
.	TRBJ1-6	TRBD1	TRBV13	CASSPTRTGRNSPLHF	TGTGCCAGCAGCCCGACACGGACAGGTAGAAATTCACCCCTCCACTTT
.	TRBJ1-2	.	TRBV4-1	CASSQRDGRGYTF	TGCGCCAGCAGCCAGAGGGACGGACGGGGCTACACCTTC